This entry lists 5 T cell receptor beta chains sequenced from one sample in a study of cytomegalovirus exposure and HLA in healthy donors. Amplification used 60 Vbeta primers and 13 Jbeta primers. Assay used: immunoSEQ multiplex PCR; TCRdb lists only in-frame clones, some missing. The profile shows 120,000 to 150,000 clones, 70% to 80% of them singletons. The sequencing sample was made of PBMCs. Receptors originate from a female donor in good health and CMV-seronegative.

This rearrangement joins TRBV7-9 to TRBJ1-2, with 7 bases fitting TRBD1. The CDR3 is made up of 19 amino acids. Germline values: CDR1 SEHNR, CDR2 FQNEAQ (reference sequence). After removal of 7 bases from V and 2 bases from J, the junction contained 22 bases not matched to a gene. The CDR3 coding sequence is TGTGCCAGCACCAGGGGGGAGGCCGGAGCCAGCCAAAAAAACTATGGCTACACCTTC. It translates to CASTRGEAGASQKNYGYTF.

There are a few counts of this clone. The CDR3 DNA is TGTGCCAGCACCAGGACAGGCGGCACCGGGGAGCTGTTTTTT. Its translation is CASTRTGGTGELFF. This rearrangement joins TRBV2 to TRBJ2-2; 7 nucleotides align to TRBD1. CDR1 and CDR2 from the germline V gene are SNHLY and FYNNEI. CDR3 length: 14 residues. With 7 bases clipped from V and 4 bases from J, the junction kept 6 bases outside the gene matches.

This clone was detected a few times. V usage is TRBV28 and J usage is TRBJ1-5; D might be TRBD1 (6 bases). V lost 8 bases and J 0 bases, leaving 20 bases between the germline ends. Germline CDR1 MDHEN, CDR2 SYDVKM. This CDR3 has 17 residues. The CDR3 is CASATSGQSFSNQPQHF. The DNA of the CDR3 is TGTGCCAGCGCTACAAGCGGACAGAGCTTTAGCAATCAGCCCCAGCATTTT.

As for this clone: The junction differs from germline at one of its ends, possibly a read error. The CDR3 nucleotides read TGTTCCAGCAGCCAAGACTGGAGGGACGGCTACACCTTC. This codes for CSSSQDWRDGYTF. V usage is TRBV7-9 and J usage is TRBJ1-2; a weak D match, TRBD1 (5 bases). CDR1 is SEHNR, CDR2 FQNEAQ, per germline (reference sequence). This CDR3 is 13 amino acids long.

The rearrangement links TRBV18 to TRBJ1-1; D gene unclear. V shed 3 bases and J shed 2 bases, with 16 bases lying between them. The V gene's germline CDR1 is KGHSH and CDR2 LQKENI. The CDR3 is made up of 16 amino acids. CDR3 residues: CASSPQESYENTEAFF. CDR3 in DNA: TGTGCCAGCTCACCCCAGGAAAGCTACGAAAACACTGAAGCTTTCTTT.